Each of the 3 T cell receptor beta chains below was sequenced from the same sample in a study of beta chain features in type 1 diabetes. TCRB transcripts that were expressed got sequenced, as all of the isolated RNA had been reverse transcribed. Produced via immunoSEQ multiplex PCR; TCRdb's table is partial and in-frame only. The data contain 600,000 to 700,000 clones, under 15% of them singletons. Overall study findings and caveats: People with Type 1 diabetes carried modestly yet significantly shorter TCRB CDR3s in all four CD4+ subsets.

The antigens these receptors bind are not known. Material: naive CD4+ T cells from blood. The receptors originated from a man aged 18-30 years with type 1 diabetes.

The chain recombines TRBV5-1 with TRBJ1-1; TRBD1 matches at 9 bases. The CDR3 has 15 residues. V was pared by 3 bases and J by 1 base, with 4 bases of the junction left unmatched. Germline CDR1 SGHRS, CDR2 YFSETQ. CDR3 loop: CASSWDRVSNTEAFF. The CDR3 nucleotides are TGCGCCAGCAGCTGGGACAGGGTGTCGAACACTGAAGCTTTCTTT.

The chain uses TRBV30 and TRBJ2-6, with TRBD1 identical over 8 bases. This CDR3 comprises 14 residues. J was trimmed by 7 bases and V by 7 bases; bases with no gene match: 9. Germline CDR1 is GTSNPN and CDR2 is SVGIG (reference sequence). DNA of the CDR3: TGTGCCTTGTACCGGACAGGGATAGCCAACGTCCTGACTTTC. Its protein product is CALYRTGIANVLTF.

This clone was seen more than once but under ten times. The chain carries TRBV27 and TRBJ2-5, with D possibly matching TRBD2 (6 bases). Trimming cost V 6 bases and J 5 bases, with 19 bases left between them. CDR1 MNHEY and CDR2 SMNVEV come from the germline V gene (reference sequence). The CDR3 is made up of 15 amino acids. CDR3 nucleotides: TGTGCCAGCAGCCCCGGGACCGGGGAGGTGGAGACCCAGTACTTC. This encodes CASSPGTGEVETQYF.